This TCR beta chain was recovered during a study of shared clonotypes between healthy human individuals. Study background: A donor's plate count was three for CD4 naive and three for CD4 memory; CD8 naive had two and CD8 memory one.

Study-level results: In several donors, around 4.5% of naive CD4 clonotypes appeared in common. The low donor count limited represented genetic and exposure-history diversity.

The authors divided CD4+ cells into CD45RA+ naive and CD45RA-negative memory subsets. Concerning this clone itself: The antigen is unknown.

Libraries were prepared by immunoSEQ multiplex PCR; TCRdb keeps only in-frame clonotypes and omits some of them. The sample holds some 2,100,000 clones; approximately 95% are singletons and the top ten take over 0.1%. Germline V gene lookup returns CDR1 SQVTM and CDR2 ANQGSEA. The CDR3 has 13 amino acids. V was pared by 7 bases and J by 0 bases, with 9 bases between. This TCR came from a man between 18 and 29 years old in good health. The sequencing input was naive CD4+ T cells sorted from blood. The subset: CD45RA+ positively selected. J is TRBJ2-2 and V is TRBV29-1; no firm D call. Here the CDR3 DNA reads TGCAGCGGATCCGACCCGAACACCGGGGAGCTGTTTTTT. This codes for CSGSDPNTGELFF.